A selection of T cell receptor beta chains follows, all from one sample in a study of T-cell memory formation after mild COVID-19. TCRdb processed the 5' RACE reads anew with MiXCR; each CDR3 protein has one entry. Of almost 550,000 distinct CDR3 sequences detected, over 20% appear once; the ten largest clones hold around 12%. The sample consisted of PBMCs or a T cell subset sorted from them (not recorded which). These receptors came from an adult woman who had mild COVID-19 (a few samples of this study predate the infection). Cell type and time point are not known. Both conserved end residues are part of each CDR3. D genes are given only for firm matches. Clone size is stated in some rows and not others, as once, few, many or a class when expanded.

D gene,J gene,clone size,V gene,CDR3 DNA,CDR3 protein
-,TRBJ2-2,-,TRBV24-1,TGTGCCACCAGTGTTTCCTGGACCGGGGAGCTGTTTTTT,CATSVSWTGELFF
TRBD2,TRBJ2-1,few,TRBV6-2/TRBV6-3,TGTGCCAGCAGTAGACTAGCGTACAATGAGCAGTTCTTC,CASSRLAYNEQFF
-,TRBJ2-5,few,TRBV5-1,TGCGCCAGCAGCTTGTGGGAGGTGCAAGAGACCCAGTACTTC,CASSLWEVQETQYF
TRBD2,TRBJ2-1,few,TRBV25-1,TGTGCCAGCAGTGCGGTAGCGGGAGGGTGGTTCGGGGATGAGCAGTTCTTC,CASSAVAGGWFGDEQFF
TRBD2,TRBJ2-7,-,TRBV3-1,TGTGCCAGCAGCCAGGCGGGGAGGGCGGGAGAGCAGTACTTC,CASSQAGRAGEQYF
-,TRBJ2-7,-,TRBV3-1,TGTGCCAGCAGCCACCATGCAAGTGAGCAGTACTTC,CASSHHASEQYF
TRBD1,TRBJ2-4,few,TRBV20-1,TGCAGTGCTAGAGGGGGCAGGGGGCGGAACATTCAGTACTTC,CSARGGRGRNIQYF
TRBD1,TRBJ1-1,few,TRBV7-9,TGTGCCAGCAGCTTAGCGGGCCGGGACAGGGGAGCTTTCTTT,CASSLAGRDRGAFF
TRBD2,TRBJ2-3,-,TRBV9,TGTGCCAGCAGCGCAGCCGTCGGGACTAGCGAGTATTTT,CASSAAVGTSEYF
TRBD1,TRBJ2-7,few,TRBV4-2,TGTGCCAGCAGTCTTAAACCCGCAGGGGGCTCTAAGATTTACGAGCAGTACTTC,CASSLKPAGGSKIYEQYF
TRBD2,TRBJ2-1,few,TRBV29-1,TGCAGCGTTGAGGGGGGACTAGCGGATTACAATGAGCAGTTCTTC,CSVEGGLADYNEQFF
TRBD1,TRBJ1-2,-,TRBV6-6,TGTGCCAGCAGTTACAGGGGAGCAGACAGGGACTTATTTGGCTACACCTTC,CASSYRGADRDLFGYTF
TRBD2,TRBJ2-5,-,TRBV5-1,TGCGCCAGCAGCTCCGGACTAGCGGGGGGCAGGGTCATCGAAGAGACCCAGTACTTC,CASSSGLAGGRVIEETQYF
-,TRBJ2-6,once,TRBV6-2/TRBV6-3,TGTGCCAGCAGGAATAGGGGGGTTGGGGCCAACGTCCTGACTTTC,CASRNRGVGANVLTF
-,TRBJ2-1,few,TRBV12-3/TRBV12-4,TGTGCCAGCAGCCCCCCGCGACAGGTGTTAAAATTCTCCTACAATGAGCAGTTCTTC,CASSPPRQVLKFSYNEQFF
TRBD2,TRBJ2-7,-,TRBV7-3,TGTGCCAGCAGCTTGATGCGGGGGGGCCGGTACGAGCAGTACTTC,CASSLMRGGRYEQYF
TRBD1,TRBJ2-1,many,TRBV7-9,TGTGCCAGCAGCTTTGAGGGAGAAACCGGGACAGTTAGGGCTCAATGGTTCTTC,CASSFEGETGTVRAQWFF
-,TRBJ1-2,few,TRBV4-2,TGTGCCAGCAGCCAAGATCTGGACTGGAGGTATGGCTACACCTTC,CASSQDLDWRYGYTF
-,TRBJ1-1,-,TRBV11-3,TGTGCCAGCAGCCCTTCACCACTCCTGAACACTGAAGCTTTCTTT,CASSPSPLLNTEAFF
-,TRBJ1-5,few,TRBV5-1,TGCGCCAGCAGCTTGGATCCCGGGGGAGGTCAGCCCCAGCATTTT,CASSLDPGGGQPQHF
-,TRBJ2-3,-,TRBV4-2,TGTGCCAGCAGCCAAGATCAAGGGGGAAGCACAGATACGCAGTATTTT,CASSQDQGGSTDTQYF
TRBD1,TRBJ2-6,few,TRBV4-2,TGTGCCAGCAGCCAAGATGGGACAGGGGTTTTCGTCCTGACTTTC,CASSQDGTGVFVLTF
-,TRBJ2-7,few,TRBV6-2/TRBV6-3,TGTGCCAGCAGTTCGAACTTAGCCTACGAGCAGTACTTC,CASSSNLAYEQYF
-,TRBJ2-1,-,TRBV27,TGTGCCAGCAGTGTGTACTGGAGCGGGAGACAGGGGCAGTTCTTC,CASSVYWSGRQGQFF
-,TRBJ2-1,few,TRBV6-2/TRBV6-3,TGTGCCAGCAAACGACAGCAAAATGAGCAGTTCTTC,CASKRQQNEQFF
TRBD1,TRBJ1-1,-,TRBV4-2,TGTGCCAGCAGCCAAGACAGGGGGTTCGGCACTGAAGCTTTCTTT,CASSQDRGFGTEAFF
-,TRBJ1-2,-,TRBV19,TGTGCCAGTAGTACTCAACCTACAGGGCCCTATGGCTACACCTTC,CASSTQPTGPYGYTF
-,TRBJ1-1,-,TRBV7-9,TGTGCCAGCAGCTTTTCTCGGCACCCTGAAGCTTTCTTT,CASSFSRHPEAFF